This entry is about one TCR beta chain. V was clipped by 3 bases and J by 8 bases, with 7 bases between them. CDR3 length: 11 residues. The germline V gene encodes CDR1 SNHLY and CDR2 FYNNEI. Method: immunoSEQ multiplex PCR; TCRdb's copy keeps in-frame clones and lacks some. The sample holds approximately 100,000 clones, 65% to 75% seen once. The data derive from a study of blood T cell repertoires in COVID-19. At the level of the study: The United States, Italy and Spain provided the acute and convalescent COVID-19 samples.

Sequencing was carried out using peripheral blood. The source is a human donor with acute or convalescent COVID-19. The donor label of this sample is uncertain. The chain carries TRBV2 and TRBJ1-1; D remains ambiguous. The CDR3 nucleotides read TGTGCCAGCAGTGATCCGGGAGAAGCTTTCTTT. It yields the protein CASSDPGEAFF.